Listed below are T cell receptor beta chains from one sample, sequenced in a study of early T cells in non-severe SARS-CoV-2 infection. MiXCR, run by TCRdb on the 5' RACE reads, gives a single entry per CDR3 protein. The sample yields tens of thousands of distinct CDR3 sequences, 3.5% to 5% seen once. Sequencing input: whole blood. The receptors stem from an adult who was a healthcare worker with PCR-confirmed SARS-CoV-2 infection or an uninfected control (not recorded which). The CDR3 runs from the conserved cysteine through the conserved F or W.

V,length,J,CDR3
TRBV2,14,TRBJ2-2,CASNRLAGAGELFF
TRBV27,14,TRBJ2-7,CASSSGHRGSEQYF
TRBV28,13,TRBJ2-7,CASSGQGAYEQYF
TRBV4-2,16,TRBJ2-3,CASSQGQVTSTDTQYF
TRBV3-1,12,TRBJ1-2,CASSWGLVGYTF
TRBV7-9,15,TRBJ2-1,CASSPPGASYNEQFF
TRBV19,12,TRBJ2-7,CASVSGGGEQYF
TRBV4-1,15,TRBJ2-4,CASSQAGLAKNIQYF
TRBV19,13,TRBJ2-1,CASSAQGHNEQFF
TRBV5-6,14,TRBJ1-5,CASSLFNDVHPQHF
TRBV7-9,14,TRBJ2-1,CASSFGAGYNEQFF
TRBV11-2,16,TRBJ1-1,CASSLAGTGGGTEAFF
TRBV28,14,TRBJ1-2,CASSLSSRENGYTF
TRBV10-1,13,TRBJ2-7,CASSDPTGGGQYF
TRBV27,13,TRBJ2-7,CASGPTGYDEQYF
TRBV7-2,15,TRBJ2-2,CASSSPGPNTGELFF
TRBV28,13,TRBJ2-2,CASSLQGTGELFF
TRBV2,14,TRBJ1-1,CASSEALPGTEAFF
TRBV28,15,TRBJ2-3,CASSLLTGYTDTQYF
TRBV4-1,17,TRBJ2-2,CASSLAAGPQPTGELFF
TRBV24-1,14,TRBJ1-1,CATSDGQGGAEAFF
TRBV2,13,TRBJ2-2,CASNPQGAGELFF
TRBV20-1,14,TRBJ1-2,CSARVLDRGGGYTF
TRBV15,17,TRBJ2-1,CATSRDRDSGNFHEQFF
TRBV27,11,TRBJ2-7,CASSYGTEQYF
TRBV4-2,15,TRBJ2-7,CASSQDRAGSYEQYF
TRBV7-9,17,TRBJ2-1,CASSPPRGTVTYNEQFF
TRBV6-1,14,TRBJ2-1,CASSEGSTYNEQFF
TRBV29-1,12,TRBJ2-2,CSVRSGSGELFF
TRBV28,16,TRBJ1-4,CASSFSLSGGEEKLFF
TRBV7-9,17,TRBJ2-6,CASSIGVEHPGANVLTF
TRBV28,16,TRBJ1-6,CASSYRDRIVNSPLHF
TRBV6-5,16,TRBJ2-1,CASSYEGGSSYNEQFF
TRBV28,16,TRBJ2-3,CASSFGIGAITDTQYF
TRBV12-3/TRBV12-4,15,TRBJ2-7,CASSFLLAGVGEQYF
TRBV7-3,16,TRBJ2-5,CASSLNPRGRQETQYF
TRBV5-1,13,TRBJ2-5,CASSLVLQETQYF
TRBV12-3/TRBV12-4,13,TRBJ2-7,CASRPGTYYEQYF
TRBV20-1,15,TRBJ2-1,CSAGSTALSYNEQFF
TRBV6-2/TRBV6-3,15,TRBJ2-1,CASSPVLGEGNEQFF
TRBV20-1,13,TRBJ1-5,CSASLQTAQPQHF
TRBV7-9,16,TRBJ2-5,CASSAITSGSEETQYF
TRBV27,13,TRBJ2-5,CASSLAGVETQYF
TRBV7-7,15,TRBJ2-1,CASSLAEASYNEQFF
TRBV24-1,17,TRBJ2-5,CATSGPLAGGPQETQYF
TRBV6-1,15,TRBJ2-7,CASSNPSGGPYGQYF
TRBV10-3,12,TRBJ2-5,CAISNEGGTQYF
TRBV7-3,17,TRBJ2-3,CASSLTGRLAGDDGQYF
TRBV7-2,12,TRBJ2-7,CASSLDRGQEYF
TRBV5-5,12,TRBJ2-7,CASSPQGHEQYF
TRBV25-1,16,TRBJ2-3,CASSAYAQDNTDTQYF
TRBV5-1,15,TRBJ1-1,CASSFWTGPNTEAFF
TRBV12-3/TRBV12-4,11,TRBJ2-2,CASSFPGELFF
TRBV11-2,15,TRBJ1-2,CASSPPLAGRDGYTF
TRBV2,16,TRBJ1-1,CASTPRSSAANTEAFF
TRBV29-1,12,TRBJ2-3,CSVVRGADTQYF